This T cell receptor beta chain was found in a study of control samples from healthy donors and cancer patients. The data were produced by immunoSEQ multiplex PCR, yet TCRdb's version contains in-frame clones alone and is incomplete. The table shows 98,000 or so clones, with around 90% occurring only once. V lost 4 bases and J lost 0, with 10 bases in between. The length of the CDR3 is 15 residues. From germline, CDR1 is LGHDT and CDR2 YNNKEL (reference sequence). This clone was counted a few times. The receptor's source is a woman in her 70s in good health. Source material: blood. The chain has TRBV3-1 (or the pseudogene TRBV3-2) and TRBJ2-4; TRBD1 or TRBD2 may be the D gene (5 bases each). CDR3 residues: CASSLSGLAKNIQYF. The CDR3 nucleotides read TGTGCCAGCAGCCTCTCGGGGCTAGCCAAAAACATTCAGTACTTC.